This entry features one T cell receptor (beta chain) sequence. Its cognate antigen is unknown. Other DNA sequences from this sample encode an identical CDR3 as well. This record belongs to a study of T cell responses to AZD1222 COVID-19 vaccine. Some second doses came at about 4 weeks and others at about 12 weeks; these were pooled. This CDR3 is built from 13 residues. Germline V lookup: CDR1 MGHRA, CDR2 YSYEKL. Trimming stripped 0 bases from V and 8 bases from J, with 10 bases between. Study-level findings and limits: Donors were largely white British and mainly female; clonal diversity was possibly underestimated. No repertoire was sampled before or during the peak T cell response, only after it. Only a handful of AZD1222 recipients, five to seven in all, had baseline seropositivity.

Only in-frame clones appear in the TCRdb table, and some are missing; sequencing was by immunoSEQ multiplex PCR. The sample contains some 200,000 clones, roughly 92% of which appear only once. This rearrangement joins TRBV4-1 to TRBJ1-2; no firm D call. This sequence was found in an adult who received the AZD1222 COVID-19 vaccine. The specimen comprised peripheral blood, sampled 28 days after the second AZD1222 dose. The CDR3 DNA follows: TGCGCCAGCAGCCAAGATGGATCTTACGGCTACACCTTC. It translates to CASSQDGSYGYTF.